Described below is a single T cell receptor (beta chain) sequence and its context. As yet, its antigen is unknown. The sample originates from a study of OX40 agonist ivuxolimab in advanced cancers. Study-level information: Dose-escalation subjects each had hepatocellular carcinoma, melanoma, renal cell or head and neck cancer. Regarding the study as a whole: Both CD4+ and CD8+ T cell populations in blood had undergone clonal expansion by week 6 at 0.1 to 3.0 mg/kg. Partial responders dosed at 0.1-3.0 mg/kg displayed clonal expansion ranking among the lowest. Researchers did not establish what antigens the expanded peripheral T cells target.

The CDR3 contains 17 residues. Germline V CDR1 and CDR2: KGHSH, LQKENI. Trimming cost V 4 bases and J 1 base, with 19 bases left between them. Sequenced by immunoSEQ multiplex PCR; TCRdb stores in-frame clones only, minus some. The sample yields roughly 62,000 clones, 84% seen once. The rearrangement links TRBV18 to TRBJ1-1, with D perhaps TRBD1 (6 bases). The receptor comes from an adult with an advanced solid tumor such as melanoma, head and neck, liver or kidney cancer. The source material was CD4+ or CD8+ T cells sorted from blood, sampled in a trial of the OX40 agonist ivuxolimab. The CDR3, as DNA: TGTGCCAGCTCACGGCAGGGGCCGGGGTTCGGGAACACTGAAGCTTTCTTT. As protein: CASSRQGPGFGNTEAFF.